This is a list of T cell receptor beta chains from one sample in a study of cytomegalovirus exposure and HLA in healthy donors. Generated by immunoSEQ multiplex PCR, the TCRdb table keeps only in-frame clones and is missing some. The table lists about 150,000 clones, approximately 80% of them singletons. The material sequenced was PBMCs. The receptors come from a male donor in good health and CMV-seropositive. Each CDR3 is given with its conserved first and last residue. D genes are given only for firm matches. Rows may omit the clone size; those that give it use once, few, many or a size class.

D gene: .; J gene: TRBJ2-3; V gene: TRBV9; clone size: .; CDR3 protein: CASSVESGTGTDTQYF; CDR3 DNA: TGTGCCAGCAGCGTAGAGTCTGGGACTGGCACAGATACGCAGTATTTT
D gene: .; J gene: TRBJ1-1; V gene: TRBV7-9; clone size: once; CDR3 protein: CSSSPTGNTEAFF; CDR3 DNA: TGTTCCAGCAGCCCCACAGGGAACACTGAAGCTTTCTTT
D gene: .; J gene: TRBJ1-2; V gene: TRBV30; clone size: once; CDR3 protein: CAWSVGELYTF; CDR3 DNA: TGTGCCTGGAGTGTCGGGGAGCTCTACACCTTC
D gene: TRBD1; J gene: TRBJ1-4; V gene: TRBV5-1; clone size: .; CDR3 protein: CASSLATGGPNEKLFF; CDR3 DNA: TGCGCCAGCAGCTTGGCAACAGGGGGGCCTAATGAAAAACTGTTTTTT
D gene: .; J gene: TRBJ1-1; V gene: TRBV6-4; clone size: .; CDR3 protein: CASRGDESTEAFF; CDR3 DNA: TGTGCCAGCAGGGGCGATGAGAGCACTGAAGCTTTCTTT
D gene: .; J gene: TRBJ2-1; V gene: TRBV7-8; clone size: .; CDR3 protein: CASSLVTAAYNEQFF; CDR3 DNA: TGTGCCAGCAGCTTGGTCACTGCGGCGTACAATGAGCAGTTCTTC
D gene: TRBD1; J gene: TRBJ1-6; V gene: TRBV6-5; clone size: .; CDR3 protein: CASSGQGPSNSPLHF; CDR3 DNA: TGTGCCAGCAGCGGACAGGGCCCCTCAAATTCACCCCTCCACTTT
D gene: TRBD1; J gene: TRBJ1-5; V gene: TRBV18; clone size: .; CDR3 protein: CASSPPGQGGQPQHF; CDR3 DNA: TGTGCCAGCTCACCACCGGGACAGGGCGGTCAGCCCCAGCATTTT
D gene: .; J gene: TRBJ2-6; V gene: TRBV4-2; clone size: .; CDR3 protein: CASSQGWGSLDSGANVLTF; CDR3 DNA: TGTGCCAGCAGCCAAGGGTGGGGCTCCCTTGACTCTGGGGCCAACGTCCTGACTTTC
D gene: TRBD1; J gene: TRBJ1-2; V gene: TRBV7-9; clone size: .; CDR3 protein: CASSRSGQVSANYGYTF; CDR3 DNA: TGTGCCAGCAGCCGATCCGGACAGGTGAGCGCTAACTATGGCTACACCTTC
D gene: TRBD2; J gene: TRBJ2-7; V gene: TRBV28; clone size: few; CDR3 protein: CASSSLAGGSYEQYF; CDR3 DNA: TGTGCCAGCAGTTCCCTAGCGGGAGGGTCCTACGAGCAGTACTTC
D gene: .; J gene: TRBJ2-2; V gene: TRBV28; clone size: .; CDR3 protein: CASSPRTGRVYAGELFF; CDR3 DNA: TGTGCCAGCAGTCCGCGGACAGGGAGGGTTTATGCCGGGGAGCTGTTTTTT
D gene: .; J gene: TRBJ2-1; V gene: TRBV7-7; clone size: .; CDR3 protein: CASSLAPSMNEQFF; CDR3 DNA: TGTGCTAGCAGCTTAGCTCCTAGCATGAATGAGCAGTTCTTC
D gene: .; J gene: TRBJ1-2; V gene: TRBV30; clone size: .; CDR3 protein: CAWSVESGYGYTF; CDR3 DNA: TGTGCCTGGAGTGTTGAGTCGGGATATGGCTACACCTTC
D gene: .; J gene: TRBJ2-7; V gene: TRBV4-1; clone size: .; CDR3 protein: CASSQRTPLGEQYF; CDR3 DNA: TGCGCCAGCAGCCAGAGGACACCCTTGGGGGAGCAGTACTTC
D gene: TRBD2; J gene: TRBJ2-7; V gene: TRBV27; clone size: .; CDR3 protein: CASSPGTSGNREQYF; CDR3 DNA: TGTGCCAGCAGCCCCGGGACTAGCGGGAATCGGGAGCAGTACTTC
D gene: TRBD1; J gene: TRBJ2-3; V gene: TRBV5-1; clone size: few; CDR3 protein: CASRPGQGTDTQYF; CDR3 DNA: TGCGCCAGCAGACCGGGACAGGGCACAGATACGCAGTATTTT
D gene: .; J gene: TRBJ2-1; V gene: TRBV6-5; clone size: once; CDR3 protein: CASSYVPISYNEQFF; CDR3 DNA: TGTGCCAGCAGTTACGTGCCTATCTCCTACAATGAGCAGTTCTTC
D gene: .; J gene: TRBJ1-1; V gene: TRBV4-2; clone size: few; CDR3 protein: CASSQEPRQMGEAFF; CDR3 DNA: TGTGCCAGCAGCCAAGAGCCCCGACAGATGGGTGAAGCTTTCTTT
D gene: TRBD2; J gene: TRBJ2-7; V gene: TRBV5-1; clone size: .; CDR3 protein: CASSPRLAESSYEQYF; CDR3 DNA: TGCGCCAGCAGCCCTCGACTAGCGGAAAGTTCCTACGAGCAGTACTTC
D gene: TRBD1; J gene: TRBJ1-6; V gene: TRBV5-1; clone size: .; CDR3 protein: CASSLEYGRGQYNSPLHF; CDR3 DNA: TGCGCCAGCAGCTTGGAGTATGGCCGGGGACAGTATAATTCACCCCTCCACTTT
D gene: TRBD1; J gene: TRBJ1-2; V gene: TRBV6-5; clone size: many; CDR3 protein: CASSRTHDRGYGYTF; CDR3 DNA: TGTGCCAGCAGTCGGACCCATGACAGGGGGTATGGCTACACCTTC
D gene: .; J gene: TRBJ1-1; V gene: TRBV6-5; clone size: .; CDR3 protein: CASSRQMNTEAFF; CDR3 DNA: TGTGCCAGCAGCCGACAGATGAACACTGAAGCTTTCTTT
D gene: TRBD1; J gene: TRBJ2-2; V gene: TRBV14; clone size: once; CDR3 protein: CASSQQGAATGELFF; CDR3 DNA: TGTGCCAGCAGCCAACAGGGGGCCGCGACCGGGGAGCTGTTTTTT
D gene: .; J gene: TRBJ1-2; V gene: TRBV7-9; clone size: .; CDR3 protein: CSSSFEEGGYTF; CDR3 DNA: TGTTCCAGCAGTTTCGAGGAGGGAGGCTACACCTTC
D gene: TRBD2; J gene: TRBJ2-5; V gene: TRBV7-9; clone size: once; CDR3 protein: CASSPLAGRIEETQYF; CDR3 DNA: TGTGCCAGCAGCCCGTTAGCGGGGCGGATAGAAGAGACCCAGTACTTC
D gene: .; J gene: TRBJ2-2; V gene: TRBV11-2; clone size: .; CDR3 protein: CASSLGTSGGTGELFF; CDR3 DNA: TGTGCCAGCAGCTTAGGCACTAGTGGAGGCACCGGGGAGCTGTTTTTT
D gene: TRBD1; J gene: TRBJ1-1; V gene: TRBV7-9; clone size: .; CDR3 protein: CASSYRPGQGALNTEAFF; CDR3 DNA: TGTGCCAGCAGCTATAGACCGGGACAGGGGGCTTTGAACACTGAAGCTTTCTTT
D gene: .; J gene: TRBJ2-7; V gene: TRBV18; clone size: .; CDR3 protein: CASSPLSVGGTAYEQYF; CDR3 DNA: TGTGCCAGCTCACCACTTTCGGTGGGAGGTACTGCCTACGAGCAGTACTTC
D gene: .; J gene: TRBJ2-2; V gene: TRBV28; clone size: few; CDR3 protein: CASSLERGELFF; CDR3 DNA: TGTGCCAGCAGTTTAGAGCGCGGGGAGCTGTTTTTT
D gene: .; J gene: TRBJ2-1; V gene: TRBV20-1; clone size: .; CDR3 protein: CSARAYNEQFF; CDR3 DNA: TGCAGCGCGCGGGCCTACAATGAGCAGTTCTTC
D gene: .; J gene: TRBJ2-1; V gene: TRBV5-1; clone size: .; CDR3 protein: CASSSDARGEQFF; CDR3 DNA: TGCGCCAGCAGCTCCGACGCCCGGGGTGAGCAGTTCTTC
D gene: TRBD2; J gene: TRBJ2-7; V gene: TRBV9; clone size: .; CDR3 protein: CASSVGTSGYEQYF; CDR3 DNA: TGTGCCAGCAGCGTCGGGACTAGCGGCTACGAGCAGTACTTC
D gene: TRBD1; J gene: TRBJ1-1; V gene: TRBV9; clone size: .; CDR3 protein: CASSVGGTGGAVTEAFF; CDR3 DNA: TGTGCCAGCAGCGTAGGAGGGACAGGGGGCGCGGTGACTGAAGCTTTCTTT
D gene: .; J gene: TRBJ1-2; V gene: TRBV2; clone size: .; CDR3 protein: CASSEQGLTYGYTF; CDR3 DNA: TGTGCCAGCAGTGAGCAGGGTCTAACTTATGGCTACACCTTC
D gene: TRBD2; J gene: TRBJ2-1; V gene: TRBV7-2; clone size: once; CDR3 protein: CASSQKGLGNEQFF; CDR3 DNA: TGTGCCAGCAGCCAAAAGGGACTAGGGAATGAGCAGTTCTTC
D gene: .; J gene: TRBJ1-5; V gene: TRBV5-6; clone size: .; CDR3 protein: CASSLTEGGQPQHF; CDR3 DNA: TGTGCCAGCAGTCTCACGGAGGGGGGGCAGCCCCAGCATTTT
D gene: .; J gene: TRBJ1-1; V gene: TRBV5-4; clone size: few; CDR3 protein: CASTLPGYTEAFF; CDR3 DNA: TGTGCCAGCACCTTACCGGGATACACTGAAGCTTTCTTT
D gene: .; J gene: TRBJ2-3; V gene: TRBV30; clone size: .; CDR3 protein: CAWTPGIDTQYF; CDR3 DNA: TGTGCCTGGACCCCAGGGATAGATACGCAGTATTTT
D gene: TRBD1; J gene: TRBJ2-7; V gene: TRBV5-6; clone size: .; CDR3 protein: CASSRQGAGFYEQYF; CDR3 DNA: TGTGCCAGCAGCAGACAGGGGGCCGGGTTCTACGAGCAGTACTTC
D gene: .; J gene: TRBJ1-6; V gene: TRBV19; clone size: .; CDR3 protein: CASSTGSSYNSPLHF; CDR3 DNA: TGTGCCAGTAGTACCGGGAGCTCCTATAATTCACCCCTCCACTTT
D gene: .; J gene: TRBJ1-2; V gene: TRBV7-6; clone size: .; CDR3 protein: CASTPANKAGGYTF; CDR3 DNA: TGTGCCAGCACCCCCGCTAACAAAGCGGGTGGCTACACCTTC
D gene: .; J gene: TRBJ1-4; V gene: TRBV7-9; clone size: .; CDR3 protein: CSSSLSNEKLFF; CDR3 DNA: TGTTCCAGCAGCTTATCTAACGAAAAACTGTTTTTT
D gene: .; J gene: TRBJ2-3; V gene: TRBV27; clone size: .; CDR3 protein: CASRWNDWYTDTQYF; CDR3 DNA: TGTGCCAGCAGATGGAACGACTGGTACACAGATACGCAGTATTTT
D gene: TRBD2; J gene: TRBJ2-5; V gene: TRBV30; clone size: .; CDR3 protein: CAWRLAGLHQETQYF; CDR3 DNA: TGTGCCTGGAGGCTAGCGGGATTGCACCAAGAGACCCAGTACTTC
D gene: .; J gene: TRBJ1-4; V gene: TRBV7-2; clone size: once; CDR3 protein: CASTSGGSNEKLFF; CDR3 DNA: TGTGCCAGCACCTCGGGGGGGTCTAATGAAAAACTGTTTTTT
D gene: .; J gene: TRBJ1-3; V gene: TRBV28; clone size: once; CDR3 protein: CASSSRAGRTGNTIYF; CDR3 DNA: TGTGCCAGCAGTTCCCGGGCAGGGAGGACTGGAAACACCATATATTTT
D gene: TRBD2; J gene: TRBJ2-2; V gene: TRBV29-1; clone size: .; CDR3 protein: CSVVPSGSIFSGELFF; CDR3 DNA: TGCAGCGTTGTCCCTAGCGGGAGTATATTTTCCGGGGAGCTGTTTTTT
D gene: TRBD2; J gene: TRBJ2-2; V gene: TRBV27; clone size: .; CDR3 protein: CASSLTSGSSGELFF; CDR3 DNA: TGTGCCAGCAGTTTGACTAGCGGGAGTTCCGGGGAGCTGTTTTTT
D gene: TRBD1; J gene: TRBJ2-4; V gene: TRBV5-1; clone size: once; CDR3 protein: CASSVDREGNIQYF; CDR3 DNA: TGCGCCAGCAGCGTGGACAGGGAAGGGAACATTCAGTACTTC
D gene: .; J gene: TRBJ2-2; V gene: TRBV9; clone size: .; CDR3 protein: CASSVTGGPVTGELFF; CDR3 DNA: TGTGCCAGCAGCGTAACTGGAGGGCCGGTCACCGGGGAGCTGTTTTTT
D gene: .; J gene: TRBJ2-3; V gene: TRBV7-9; clone size: .; CDR3 protein: CASSSSTDTQYF; CDR3 DNA: TGTGCCAGCAGCTCGAGCACAGATACGCAGTATTTT
D gene: TRBD2; J gene: TRBJ2-7; V gene: TRBV18; clone size: .; CDR3 protein: CASSPLGLATYEQYF; CDR3 DNA: TGTGCCAGCTCACCTCTCGGACTAGCCACCTACGAGCAGTACTTC
D gene: .; J gene: TRBJ1-1; V gene: TRBV29-1; clone size: .; CDR3 protein: CSVEAGRVFEDTEAFF; CDR3 DNA: TGCAGCGTTGAAGCTGGGAGGGTGTTTGAGGACACTGAAGCTTTCTTT
D gene: TRBD1; J gene: TRBJ2-1; V gene: TRBV19; clone size: .; CDR3 protein: CASSIRDSYNEQFF; CDR3 DNA: TGTGCCAGTAGTATCCGGGACAGCTACAATGAGCAGTTCTTC
D gene: .; J gene: TRBJ2-3; V gene: TRBV6-6; clone size: .; CDR3 protein: CASQFTDTQYF; CDR3 DNA: TGTGCCAGCCAGTTCACAGATACGCAGTATTTT
D gene: TRBD1; J gene: TRBJ2-1; V gene: TRBV5-1; clone size: .; CDR3 protein: CASSSGQGANEQFF; CDR3 DNA: TGCGCCAGCAGCTCGGGACAGGGGGCGAATGAGCAGTTCTTC
D gene: TRBD2; J gene: TRBJ2-5; V gene: TRBV7-8; clone size: .; CDR3 protein: CASSPGTSGSGRRETQYF; CDR3 DNA: TGTGCCAGCAGCCCAGGGACTAGCGGGAGCGGGAGGAGGGAGACCCAGTACTTC
D gene: .; J gene: TRBJ1-1; V gene: TRBV21-1; clone size: .; CDR3 protein: CASSKQGGDLSNTEAFF; CDR3 DNA: TGTGCCAGCAGCAAACAAGGAGGGGACTTATCGAACACTGAAGCTTTCTTT
D gene: TRBD1; J gene: TRBJ2-7; V gene: TRBV6-1; clone size: .; CDR3 protein: CASSEGTGGLYEQYF; CDR3 DNA: TGTGCCAGCAGTGAAGGGACAGGGGGCCTTTACGAGCAGTACTTC